This T cell receptor beta chain was identified in a study of OX40 agonist ivuxolimab in advanced cancers. About the full investigation: Ivuxolimab was an agonistic, fully human IgG2 monoclonal antibody directed against OX40 (CD134), a costimulatory receptor. Intravenous ivuxolimab was administered to patients every 2 weeks at six dose levels: 0.01, 0.1, 0.3, 1.5, 3 and 10 mg/kg. Among the 52 dose-escalation patients, 19 had hepatocellular carcinoma, approximately 15 melanoma, 9 renal cell carcinoma and 9 head and neck cancer. A male proportion of around 80% and a mean age of roughly 55 years, ranging from roughly 23 to 90, were recorded for the dose-escalation cohort. Patients were allowed to have had prior anti-PD-1, anti-PD-L1 or anti-CTLA-4 therapy, and approximately 40% of the dose-escalation patients had previously received checkpoint inhibitors. Partial responses occurred in three dose-escalation patients: two with cutaneous melanoma and one with hepatocellular carcinoma. The purpose of peripheral TCRbeta sequencing was to test whether ivuxolimab changed TCR sequence diversity and led to clonal T-cell expansion. The paper reports the monotherapy dose-escalation portion (N of about 47 patients) of the phase I ivuxolimab trial. On the study overall, not on this receptor specifically: After ivuxolimab, more expanded clones were found on average in CD8+ T cells than in CD4+ T cells. Low levels of normalized T-cell clonal expansion were also shown by some nonresponding patients. In the 0.1-3.0 mg/kg groups, partial responders were among the patients with the lowest normalized peripheral clonal expansion, particularly in CD8+ T cells. Clonal expansion of both CD4+ and CD8+ blood T cells was observed from baseline to week 6 at doses 0.1 to 3.0 mg/kg. Antigen specificity was not determined for the clonally expanded peripheral T cells.

The trial excluded patients who had a history of autoimmune disease or who were on systemic immunosuppression. Peripheral blood for TCR sequencing was drawn from every dose cohort at baseline, at cycle 4 day 1 and at cycle 7 day 1. The samples were drawn from a first-in-human, open-label, multicenter phase I dose-escalation trial of ivuxolimab. Adults with locally advanced or metastatic melanoma, renal cell, hepatocellular, or head and neck squamous cell carcinoma were enrolled in the trial. CD4+ and CD8+ T cells were sorted separately from peripheral blood before TCR sequencing. A few counts support this clone. Its antigen remains undetermined. No base-level quality is on record; no much larger clone is a single base apart. Genomic DNA was extracted from sorted cells for sequencing of the TCRbeta CDR3 region. The immunoSEQ Assay was used to sequence the TCRbeta CDR3 regions. The clones in this table, taken by TCRdb from immuneACCESS, are in-frame only. Not every clone is retained; where verified, under half of the shortfall comes from an unresolved V gene, and the cause of the rest is unknown. Here the sample has 45,000 or so clones; about 90% occur a single time. The ten top clones hold roughly a sixth of the sample.

The cysteine opens and the phenylalanine closes a CDR3 of 13 amino acids. The CDR3 DNA has 39 bases and is translated from base 1. From the germline V gene, CDR1 is SQVTM and CDR2 is ANQGSEA. The V and J ends are trimmed by 7 bases and 0 bases, leaving 12 bases between them. The TCR comes from an adult with an advanced solid tumor such as melanoma, head and neck, liver or kidney cancer. The sequence joins TRBV29-1 to TRBJ1-1, and possibly TRBD1, on 5 matching bases. The specimen comprised CD4+ or CD8+ T cells sorted from blood, sampled in a trial of the OX40 agonist ivuxolimab. The DNA sequence is TGCAGCGCAGTATCAGGGCTGAACACTGAAGCTTTCTTT. Translated, it gives CSAVSGLNTEAFF. With the portions outside the CDR3 filled from the reference TRBV29-1 and TRBJ1-1 genes, the complete variable region becomes SAVISQKPSRDICQRGTSLTIQCQVDSQVTMMFWYRQQPGQSLTLIATANQGSEATYESGFVIDKFPISRPNLTFSTLTVSNMSPEDSSIYLCSAVSGLNTEAFFGQGTRLTVV.